This T cell receptor (beta chain) comes out of a study of regulatory T cells in long-lasting Graves disease. V lost 5 bases and J 5 bases, leaving 15 bases between the germline ends. The CDR3 length is 14 residues. Germline V gene sequence: CDR1 SGHTA, CDR2 FQGNSA. This clonotype has a count of ten or more. The time point denotes: newly diagnosed GD, antithyroid drugs for less than 3 months. Extracted RNA from PBMCs served as the source of the TCR library. Sequencing libraries for TCR beta were prepared with iRepertoire HTBI primers and Arm-PCR of CDR3 regions. TCRdb recomputed calls from the multiplex PCR reads with MiXCR, one row per CDR3 protein. The sample carries some 490,000 distinct CDR3 sequences, 12% recorded once. The sample was also reused in another study, on T cells in Graves' hyperthyroidism and ophthalmopathy.

The genes are TRBV7-2 and TRBJ1-1; no firm D call. This TCR was sampled from a woman aged 25 to 45 with Graves disease. This material consisted of peripheral blood mononuclear cells (PBMCs), taken at new diagnosis, from a patient treated with antithyroid drugs. The CDR3 is CASSLPRARTEAFF. DNA of the CDR3: TGTGCCAGCAGCCTTCCACGGGCGCGGACTGAAGCTTTCTTT.